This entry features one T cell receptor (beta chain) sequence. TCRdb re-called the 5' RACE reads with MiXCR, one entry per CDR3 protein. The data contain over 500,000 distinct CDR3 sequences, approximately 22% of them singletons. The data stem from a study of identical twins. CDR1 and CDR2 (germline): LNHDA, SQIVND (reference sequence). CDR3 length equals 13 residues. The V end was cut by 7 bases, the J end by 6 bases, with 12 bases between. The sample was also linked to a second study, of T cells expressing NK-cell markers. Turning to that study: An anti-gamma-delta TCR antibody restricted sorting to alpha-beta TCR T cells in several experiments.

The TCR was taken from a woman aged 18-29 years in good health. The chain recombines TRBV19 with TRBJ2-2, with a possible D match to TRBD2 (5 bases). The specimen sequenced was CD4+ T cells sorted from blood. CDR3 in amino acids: CASIGVGAGELFF. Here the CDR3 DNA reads TGTGCCAGTATCGGGGTTGGTGCCGGGGAGCTGTTTTTT.